Below are 24 T cell receptor beta chains sequenced from a single sample in a study of beta chain features in type 1 diabetes. Which antigens these TCRs recognize remains unknown. Study observations and caveats: Type 1 diabetes patients showed a moderate but significant shortening of TCRB CDR3s in all four CD4+ subsets.

As every portion of the isolated RNA was reverse transcribed, the sequencing read expressed TCRB transcripts. Method: immunoSEQ multiplex PCR; TCRdb's copy keeps in-frame clones and lacks some. The sample carries 300,000 to 400,000 clones, about 14% recorded once. The sample consisted of naive CD4+ T cells from blood. The receptor set was obtained from a woman aged 18-29 years with type 1 diabetes.

V usage is TRBV9 and J usage is TRBJ2-7; TRBD2 matches 12 bases. This CDR3 has 15 residues. Germline CDR1 SGDLS, CDR2 YYNGEE. V lost 4 bases to trimming and J lost 6 bases; unmatched junction nucleotides: 8. The CDR3 loop is CASSPRLAGASEQYF. The CDR3 DNA reads TGTGCCAGCAGCCCCCGACTAGCGGGAGCATCCGAGCAGTACTTC.

This clone was counted only a few times. This CDR3 is CASSLLQGEISGANVLTF. CDR3 DNA: TGTGCCAGCAGCTTGTTACAGGGAGAGATCTCTGGGGCCAACGTCCTGACTTTC. The chain couples TRBV5-5 to TRBJ2-6, with D maybe TRBD1 (6 bases). The CDR3 runs to 18 residues. With 1 base removed from V and 0 bases from J, the gap between germline ends came to 14 bases. Germline lookup yields CDR1 SGHKS and CDR2 YYEKEE (reference sequence).

The V call is TRBV9, the J call TRBJ1-5; D gene uncertain. This CDR3 has 14 residues. Germline V lookup: CDR1 SGDLS, CDR2 YYNGEE. V was cut by 0 bases and J by 2 bases, with 6 bases left in between. This chain's CDR3 is CASSVDTGNQPQHF. DNA of the CDR3: TGTGCCAGCAGCGTAGATACAGGCAATCAGCCCCAGCATTTT.

The chain recombines TRBV30 with TRBJ1-2, with 9 bases identical to TRBD1. This CDR3 has 11 residues. V trimming: 6 bases; J trimming: 7 bases; junction bases outside the gene matches: 3. CDR1 GTSNPN and CDR2 SVGIG come from the germline V gene (reference sequence). The CDR3 nucleotides read TGTGCCTGCGGGACAGGGCTTGGCTACACCTTC. Protein product: CACGTGLGYTF.

There are a few counts of this clone. The genes are TRBV11-2 and TRBJ2-2; no definite D call. Germline assignment: CDR1 SGHAT and CDR2 FQNNGV. The V end lost 5 bases, the J end lost 3 bases, and 10 bases lay between the germline ends. The CDR3 is 14 residues long. The CDR3 coding sequence is TGTGCCAGCAGCCCCCGGTTACACACCGGGGAGCTGTTTTTT. Translating it yields CASSPRLHTGELFF.

This clone has a handful of counts. The rearrangement joins TRBV28 to TRBJ1-4; D is perhaps TRBD1 (5 bases). V lost 5 bases to trimming and J lost 8 bases, with 15 bases between them. The CDR3 has 14 amino acids. From germline, CDR1 is MDHEN and CDR2 SYDVKM. The CDR3 loop reads CASSPGGRNEKLFF. CDR3 DNA sequence: TGTGCCAGCAGTCCGGGGGGGAGAAACGAAAAACTGTTTTTT.

This clone has more than one count but fewer than ten. This rearrangement joins TRBV5-4 to TRBJ2-1, with 10 bases lining up with TRBD2. Germline CDR1 is SGHNT and CDR2 is YYREEE (reference sequence). Trimming removed 4 bases from V and 7 bases from J; junction bases left unmatched: 11. This CDR3 is built from 16 residues. CDR3 protein: CASSPRAGGPPNEQFF. CDR3 sequence (DNA): TGTGCCAGCAGCCCTCGAGCGGGAGGGCCCCCTAATGAGCAGTTCTTC. Based on the CDR3 plus reference TRBV5-4 and TRBJ2-1, the full variable domain is ETGVTQSPTHLIKTRGQQVTLRCSSQSGHNTVSWYQQALGQGPQFIFQYYREEENGRGNFPPRFSGLQFPNYSSELNVNALELDDSALYLCASSPRAGGPPNEQFFGPGTRLTVL.

For this clone: The DNA is omitted, as the CDR3 cannot be located on it reliably, and the CDR3 follows TCRdb's listing. The chain is built from TRBV21-1 and TRBJ2-3; the table's D call, TRBD1, was not checked against the DNA. TRBV21-1 is tagged as a pseudogene. The CDR3 is made up of 16 amino acids, end residues included. The CDR3 here is CASSPIWGQGSDTQYF.

This clone has only a few counts. The chain combines TRBV11-2 with TRBJ2-3; 9 bases line up with TRBD2. CDR1 is SGHAT and CDR2 is FQNNGV in the germline V gene. The CDR3 has 15 amino acids. Trimming took 7 bases from V and 3 from J; bases not matched to a gene: 8. In nucleotides, the CDR3 is TGTGCCAGCACCCTTAGCGGGAGAGGGACAGATACGCAGTATTTT. This codes for CASTLSGRGTDTQYF.

This clone was seen a handful of times. The chain is built from TRBV14 and TRBJ2-7, with TRBD2 matching over 10 bases. This CDR3 is built from 14 residues. Germline CDR1 is SGHDN and CDR2 is FVKESK. Unmatched junction bases numbered 3, after V lost 6 bases and J lost 1 base. The CDR3 DNA sequence: TGTGCCAGCAGTTGGACTAGCGGATCCTACGAGCAGTACTTC. Amino acid sequence: CASSWTSGSYEQYF.

This chain connects TRBV5-4 to TRBJ2-3; TRBD2 aligns across 7 bases. The junction had 8 bases not matched to a gene; V was cut back by 3 bases and J by 4 bases. The CDR3 runs 15 residues. Per germline, CDR1 SGHNT and CDR2 YYREEE (reference sequence). The CDR3 region has the DNA TGTGCCAGCAGCTCCGGACTAGTAGGCTCAGATACGCAGTATTTT. It specifies CASSSGLVGSDTQYF.

V is TRBV10-3 and J is TRBJ2-7; maybe TRBD1 (6 bases). There are 14 residues in the CDR3. Germline CDR1 is ENHRY and CDR2 is SYGVKD. V was clipped by 5 bases and J by 6 bases, with 17 bases between them. CDR3 sequence (DNA): TGTGCCATCAGTAGGCGCCAGGGGCTTGGCGAGCAGTACTTC. Its protein product is CAISRRQGLGEQYF.

CDR3 coding DNA: TGTGCCAGCAGTTCCGGACAGGGATCCACTGAAGCTTTCTTT. Protein sequence: CASSSGQGSTEAFF. V and J are TRBV6-5 and TRBJ1-1; TRBD1 matches 8 bases. CDR3 length: 14 residues. Germline CDR1 reads MNHEY; CDR2 reads SVGAGI. V was clipped by 4 bases and J by 4 bases; unmatched bases: 5.

For this clone: The sample carries other DNA sequences with the same CDR3. The rearrangement joins TRBV30 to TRBJ1-2; D remains ambiguous. V lost 3 bases and J lost 1, with 9 bases in between. CDR1 and CDR2 from the germline V gene are GTSNPN and SVGIG (reference sequence). The CDR3 sequence is 13 residues long. The CDR3 reads CAWSETGNYGYTF. The CDR3 DNA reads TGTGCCTGGAGCGAGACTGGTAACTATGGCTACACCTTC.

This clone has only a few counts. The J gene is TRBJ2-7, the V gene TRBV21-1; the D call in the table, TRBD2, was not verified against the DNA. TRBV21-1 is designated a pseudogene. The CDR3 consists of 16 residues. The CDR3: CASSSRLAGDQDEQYV. The CDR3 region has the DNA TGTGCCAGCAGCTCCCGACTAGCGGGAGATCAAGACGAGCAGTACGTC.

This clone has only a few counts. The J gene is TRBJ2-1, the V gene TRBV5-1, with TRBD1 identical over 7 bases. Germline assignment: CDR1 SGHRS and CDR2 YFSETQ. Germline trimming cut 0 bases from V and 7 bases from J; bases unmatched to any gene: 7. The CDR3 has 15 residues. CDR3 loop: CASSLGVARGNEQFF. For the CDR3, the DNA is TGCGCCAGCAGCTTGGGCGTTGCCAGGGGGAATGAGCAGTTCTTC.

This clone was found a few times. The gene calls are TRBV15 and TRBJ1-2; D might be TRBD1 (6 bases). The CDR3 is 14 residues long. The V gene lost 1 base and the J gene lost 4 bases, with 10 bases spanning the gap. Germline CDR1 is LNHNV and CDR2 is YYDKDF (reference sequence). The CDR3 reads CATSRVRGGYGYTF. As DNA, the CDR3 is TGTGCCACCAGCAGAGTCAGGGGCGGCTATGGCTACACCTTC.

This clone was seen only a few times. The J gene is TRBJ1-1, the V gene TRBV6-1; D remains unclear. V lost 4 bases to trimming and J lost 1 base, with 7 bases between them. The germline gives CDR1 MNHNS, CDR2 SASEGT. This CDR3 has 13 amino acids. The CDR3 coding sequence is TGTGCCAGCAGTGTTATCGGGAACACTGAAGCTTTCTTT. This sequence encodes CASSVIGNTEAFF.

CDR3 DNA sequence: TGTGCCAGCAGTCCTACTCAAGACAGGGCCGGGGAGCTGTTTTTT. This codes for CASSPTQDRAGELFF. The chain is built from TRBV6-6 and TRBJ2-2; 7 nucleotides line up with TRBD1. The CDR3 covers 15 residues. The germline V gene has CDR1 MNHNY and CDR2 SVGAGI (reference sequence). Losses at the gene ends were 5 bases for V and 6 bases for J; bases not matched to a gene: 9.

The V call is TRBV5-1, the J call TRBJ2-5, with D possibly being TRBD1 (5 bases). This CDR3 contains 15 residues. V shed 4 bases and J shed 4 bases, with 17 bases lying between them. Germline loops: CDR1 SGHRS, CDR2 YFSETQ. The CDR3 nucleotides read TGCGCCAGCAGCCAGAGCTCAGGGTTGGGAGAGACCCAGTACTTC. Protein product: CASSQSSGLGETQYF.

This clone was counted only a few times. This rearrangement joins TRBV18 to TRBJ2-7; 11 nucleotides agree with TRBD1. The CDR3 is 16 residues long. V trimming: 3 bases; J trimming: 0 bases; junction bases outside the gene matches: 4. CDR1 and CDR2 from the germline V gene are KGHSH and LQKENI. CDR3 residues: CASSPAGTGGSYEQYV. The CDR3 DNA follows: TGTGCCAGCTCACCTGCCGGGACAGGGGGCTCCTACGAGCAGTACGTC.

V gene TRBV19 combines with J gene TRBJ1-4; 9 bases align to TRBD1. The V gene end was trimmed by 8 bases and the J gene end by 7 bases; junction bases not matched to a gene: 8. In germline, CDR1 is LNHDA, CDR2 SQIVND (reference sequence). This CDR3 contains 14 residues. CDR3 sequence (DNA): TGTGCCAGTTCAAAGACAGGGGGTATTGAAAAACTGTTTTTT. Its protein is CASSKTGGIEKLFF.

This clone came up a few times. The chain uses TRBV28 and TRBJ2-5; the match to TRBD2 covers 10 bases. In germline, CDR1 is MDHEN, CDR2 SYDVKM. The CDR3 is 16 residues long. Trimming at V came to 6 bases and at J to 7 bases, leaving 14 bases not matched to a gene. DNA of the CDR3: TGTGCCAGCAGCATACTTCGACTAGCGGGCTCAAGGACCCAGTACTTC. Its translation: CASSILRLAGSRTQYF.

This sequence joins TRBV28 and TRBJ2-5, with D possibly TRBD1 on 5 matching bases. Germline assignment: CDR1 MDHEN and CDR2 SYDVKM. CDR3 length equals 13 residues. V lost 6 bases and J 5 bases, leaving 13 bases between the germline ends. CDR3 residues: CASRQALKETQYF. The CDR3 nucleotides read TGTGCCAGCAGACAGGCCCTTAAGGAGACCCAGTACTTC.